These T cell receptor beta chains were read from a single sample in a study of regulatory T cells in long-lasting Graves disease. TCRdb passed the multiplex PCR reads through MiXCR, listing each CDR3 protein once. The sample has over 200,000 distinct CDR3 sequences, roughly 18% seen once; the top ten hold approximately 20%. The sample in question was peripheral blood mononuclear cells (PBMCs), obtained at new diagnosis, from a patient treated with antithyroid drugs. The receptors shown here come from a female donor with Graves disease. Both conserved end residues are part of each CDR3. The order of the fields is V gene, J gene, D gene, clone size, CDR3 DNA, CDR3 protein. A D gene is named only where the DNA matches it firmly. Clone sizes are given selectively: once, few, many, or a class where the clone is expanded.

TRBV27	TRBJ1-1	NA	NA	TGTGCCAGCAGCCGTTACAGGGCGGACACTGAAGCTTTCTTT	CASSRYRADTEAFF
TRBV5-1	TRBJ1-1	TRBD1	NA	TGTGCCAGCAGCATTGACAGGGGGGCGCGAGTTTGGACTGAAGCTTTCTTT	CASSIDRGARVWTEAFF
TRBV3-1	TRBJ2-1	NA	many	TGTGCCAGCAGCCTAGACCAGGGCATCGGCAATGAGCAGTTCTTC	CASSLDQGIGNEQFF
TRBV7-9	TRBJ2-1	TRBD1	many	TGTGCCAGCAACCCGCTCCGGGACAGGGGGCGGAATGAGCAGTTCTTC	CASNPLRDRGRNEQFF
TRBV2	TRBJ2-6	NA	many	TGTGCCAGCAGTCCCGGTTCGGCCAACGTCCTGACTTTC	CASSPGSANVLTF
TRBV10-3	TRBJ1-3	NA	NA	TGTGCCATCAGTGAGTCGACAGAAAACACCATATATTTT	CAISESTENTIYF
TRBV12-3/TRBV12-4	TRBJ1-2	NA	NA	TGTGCCAGCAGCCGGGTATCGAACTATGGCTACACCTTC	CASSRVSNYGYTF
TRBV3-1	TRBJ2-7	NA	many	TGTGCCAGCAGCCAAGATTACTTTCGGGGGTACGAGCAGTACTTC	CASSQDYFRGYEQYF
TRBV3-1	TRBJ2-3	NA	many	TGTGCCAGCAGCTTAGTTACCACAGATACGCAGTATTTT	CASSLVTTDTQYF
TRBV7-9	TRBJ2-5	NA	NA	TGTGCCGGCGGTGGGGGCCAAGAGACCCAGTACTTC	CAGGGGQETQYF
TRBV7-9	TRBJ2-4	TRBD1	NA	TGTGCCAGCAGTTCGACAGGGCTAGCCAAAAACATTCAGTACTTC	CASSSTGLAKNIQYF
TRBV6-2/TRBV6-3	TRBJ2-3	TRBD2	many	TGTGCCAGCTCAGGACTAGCGGGAGACCCCTACACAGATACGCAGTATTTT	CASSGLAGDPYTDTQYF
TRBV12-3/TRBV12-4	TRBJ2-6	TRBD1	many	TGTGCCAGCAGTCCCCGACAGGGTAGCTCTGGGGCCAACGTCCTGACTTTC	CASSPRQGSSGANVLTF
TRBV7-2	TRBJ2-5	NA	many	TGTGCCAGCAGCTTAGTCAGGTTGGAGACCCAGTACTTC	CASSLVRLETQYF
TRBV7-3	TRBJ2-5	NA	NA	TGTGCCAGCAGCTTAGGCCCTAGCGTGGAGACCCAGTACTTC	CASSLGPSVETQYF
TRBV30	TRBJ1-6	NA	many	TGTGCCTGGAGCATGGGATCCCGGTTTTGGCCCCTCCACTTT	CAWSMGSRFWPLHF
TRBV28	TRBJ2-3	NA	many	TGTGCCAGCAGCTTTAACGTAGGAGATACGCAGTATTTT	CASSFNVGDTQYF
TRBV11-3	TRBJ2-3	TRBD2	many	TGTGCCAGCAGCTTAGGAGCGGGAACGCGGGATACGCAGTATTTT	CASSLGAGTRDTQYF
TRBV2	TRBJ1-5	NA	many	TGCTCGAGTCGGGGGATGGGCAATCAGCCCCAGCATTTT	CSSRGMGNQPQHF
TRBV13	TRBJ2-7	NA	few	TGTGCCAGCAGCCCGGGGGGGGGACAGCTACCCCACGAGCAGTACTTC	CASSPGGGQLPHEQYF
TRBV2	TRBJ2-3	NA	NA	TGTGCCAGCAGAAGATTACGCACAGATACGCAGTATTTT	CASRRLRTDTQYF
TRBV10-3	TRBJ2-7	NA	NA	TGTGCCATCAGGGAGGACCCCGGGGGTTACGAGCAGTACTTC	CAIREDPGGYEQYF
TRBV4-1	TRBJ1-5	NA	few	TGCGCCAGCAGCCAAGAAGGTCGGAGGGGCAATCAGCCCCAGCATTTT	CASSQEGRRGNQPQHF
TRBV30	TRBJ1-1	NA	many	TGTGCCTGGAGTGTTCGGGGGGGGACTGAAGCTTTCTTT	CAWSVRGGTEAFF
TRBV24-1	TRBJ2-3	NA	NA	TGTGCCCCACTCGGAGATACGCAGTATTTT	CAPLGDTQYF
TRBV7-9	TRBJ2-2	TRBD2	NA	TGTGCCACCCAGTCCAGCGGGAGGTCCGGGGAGCTGTTTTTT	CATQSSGRSGELFF
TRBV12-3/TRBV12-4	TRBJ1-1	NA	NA	TGTGCCAGCAGTTTCGGGGGGGTTGGGGGCACTGAAGCTTTCTTT	CASSFGGVGGTEAFF
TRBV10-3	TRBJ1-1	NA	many	TGTGCCATCAGTGAGAACGTCCAGGGTCATGAAGCTTTCTTT	CAISENVQGHEAFF
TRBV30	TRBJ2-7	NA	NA	TGTGCCTGGAGCGACAGAGGGATTTGCGAGCAGTACTTC	CAWSDRGICEQYF
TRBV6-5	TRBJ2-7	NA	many	TGTGCCAGCCGTTTAGGGGACGCGTCGTACGAGCAGTACTTC	CASRLGDASYEQYF
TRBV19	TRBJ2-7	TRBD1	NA	TGTGCCAGTAGTGAACCGGGACAGACCTACGAGCAGTACTTC	CASSEPGQTYEQYF